This T cell receptor (beta chain) was found in a study of CD8+ T cells in alopecia areata. Study-wide background: The study gave treated patients oral tofacitinib at 5 to 10 mg twice daily. Study results and caveats: Scalp lesions, especially in alopecia totalis/universalis, had higher clonality than normal scalp.

RNA extraction was followed by reverse transcription into cDNA, which acted as the sequencing template. Generated by immunoSEQ multiplex PCR, the TCRdb table keeps only in-frame clones and is missing some. The table shows about 140,000 clones, with more than 85% occurring only once. This sample's treatment: oral pan-JAK inhibitor, 5-10 mg twice daily. Peripheral blood and lesional scalp punch biopsies were taken from alopecia areata patients. This CDR3 contains 12 residues. Germline-derived CDR1 and CDR2 are LNHDA and SQIVND (reference sequence). V dropped 1 base and J dropped 7 bases, with 7 bases sitting between them. Worth noting for this clone: Antigen specificity is unknown.

This sequence was found in a human donor with alopecia areata. The genes are TRBV19 and TRBJ1-1; D not certain. The sample here was CD8+ T cells sorted from blood, taken at week 4, from a patient treated with tofacitinib. The DNA of the CDR3 is TGTGCCAGTAGTATAGGAGTTGATGAAGCTTTCTTT. Translating it yields CASSIGVDEAFF.